Presented here are 9 T cell receptor beta chains from one specimen sequenced in a study of blood T cell repertoires in COVID-19 (dated by TCRdb to 2018 to 2021). The library relied on the immunoSEQ multiplex PCR assay. In TCRdb, the immuneACCESS table is reduced to in-frame sequences with V and J assigned. These tables do not hold every clone; where another copy was compared, an unresolved V gene accounts for under half, and the others remain unexplained. This sample gives under 40,000 clones in total; around 86% of them show up just once. 20% to 30% of the sample belongs to the ten largest clones. The specimen sequenced was peripheral blood. The receptor set was obtained from a man in his forties or fifties with active or convalescent COVID-19.

The V gene is TRBV5-1, the J gene TRBJ2-3, with D tentatively TRBD1 (5 bases). CDR1 is SGHRS and CDR2 is YFSETQ in the germline V gene. The V end was cut by 0 bases, the J end by 3 bases, with 14 bases between. The CDR3 contains 16 residues. CDR3 sequence reads: CASSLVGAGRTDTQYF. CDR3 nucleotides: TGCGCCAGCAGCTTGGTTGGGGCAGGCCGAACAGATACGCAGTATTTT.

The chain couples TRBV5-1 to TRBJ1-4, with D possibly matching TRBD1 (5 bases). V lost 0 bases to trimming and J lost 7 bases, with 16 bases between them. Germline values: CDR1 SGHRS, CDR2 YFSETQ. This CDR3 comprises 16 residues. CDR3 protein: CASSLEAGRESEKLFF. Here the CDR3 DNA reads TGCGCCAGCAGCTTGGAAGCGGGCAGGGAAAGTGAAAAACTGTTTTTT.

In nucleotides, the CDR3 is TGTGCCAGCAGCCTCAGGGGCACCGGGGAGCTGTTTTTT. Amino acid sequence: CASSLRGTGELFF. The V call is TRBV7-9, the J call TRBJ2-2; tentative D call: TRBD1 (6 bases). The V end lost 5 bases, the J end lost 4 bases, and 8 bases lay between the germline ends. The CDR3 runs to 13 residues. The germline V gene encodes CDR1 SEHNR and CDR2 FQNEAQ (reference sequence). The full variable domain, its missing parts supplied by reference TRBV7-9 and TRBJ2-2, is DTGVSQNPRHKITKRGQNVTFRCDPISEHNRLYWYRQTLGQGPEFLTYFQNEAQLEKSRLLSDRFSAERPKGSFSTLEIQRTEQGDSAMYLCASSLRGTGELFFGEGSRLTVL.

This chain uses TRBV2 with TRBJ1-3; tentative D call: TRBD1 (6 bases). The CDR3 covers 13 residues. Trimming cost V 5 bases and J 5 bases, with 10 bases left between them. CDR1 and CDR2 from the germline V gene are SNHLY and FYNNEI. CDR3 bases: TGTGCCAGCAGTTTCGGACAGCGAAACACCATATATTTT. This gives the protein CASSFGQRNTIYF.

The chain combines TRBV10-1 with TRBJ2-7; 10 bases map to TRBD2. The CDR3 has 13 residues. The V and J ends lost 5 bases and 4 bases, in that order; junction bases with no gene match: 2. Germline lookup yields CDR1 WNHNN and CDR2 SYGVQD (reference sequence). The CDR3 loop is CASSPSGSYEQYF. Here the CDR3 DNA reads TGCGCCAGCAGTCCTAGCGGGAGTTACGAGCAGTACTTC.

J is TRBJ1-1 and V is TRBV18; 8 bases match TRBD1. Germline V gene data show CDR1 as KGHSH and CDR2 as LQKENI. V lost 0 bases, J lost 0 bases, and 6 bases stayed unmatched. CDR3 length equals 17 residues. The CDR3 here is CASSPPATGALNTEAFF. CDR3 DNA sequence: TGTGCCAGCTCACCACCGGCGACAGGGGCTTTGAACACTGAAGCTTTCTTT.

The genes are TRBV4-2 and TRBJ2-6, with D possibly matching TRBD2 (5 bases). This CDR3 has 17 amino acids. Germline values: CDR1 LGHNA, CDR2 YNFKEQ. V shed 4 bases and J shed 13 bases, with 26 bases lying between them. DNA for the CDR3: TGTGCCAGCAGCCCTCGATTGGGTGTTCGGGGTCAGGAGGTCCTGACTTTC. Translation: CASSPRLGVRGQEVLTF.

CDR3 region: CSAGDRLGGYTF. CDR3 coding DNA: TGCAGCGCCGGAGACAGGTTGGGAGGCTACACCTTC. The chain uses TRBV29-1 and TRBJ1-2; possible D gene TRBD1, 6 bases. CDR1 is SQVTM, CDR2 ANQGSEA, per germline. V lost 7 bases and J lost 8, with 17 bases in between. This CDR3 region has 12 residues.

This chain uses TRBV18 with TRBJ1-1; 7 bases match TRBD1. With 3 bases clipped from V and 1 base from J, the junction kept 5 bases outside the gene matches. CDR3 length: 15 residues. Germline CDR1 and CDR2: KGHSH and LQKENI. The CDR3 sequence is CASSPGTGANTEAFF. In nucleotides, the CDR3 is TGTGCCAGCTCACCCGGTACAGGGGCGAACACTGAAGCTTTCTTT.